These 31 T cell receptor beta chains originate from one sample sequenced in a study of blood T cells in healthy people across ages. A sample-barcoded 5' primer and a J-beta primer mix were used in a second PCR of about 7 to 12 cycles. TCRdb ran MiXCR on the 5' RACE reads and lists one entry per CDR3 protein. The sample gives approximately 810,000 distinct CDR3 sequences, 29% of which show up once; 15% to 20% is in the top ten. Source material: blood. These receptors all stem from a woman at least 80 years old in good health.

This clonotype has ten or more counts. This chain's CDR3 is CASSQENRPSRQFF. The DNA for the CDR3 is TGCGCCAGCAGCCAGGAAAATAGACCCTCGAGGCAGTTCTTC. The chain has TRBV4-1 and TRBJ2-1; D unresolved. The V and J ends lost 3 bases and 12 bases respectively, with 18 bases between them. From germline, CDR1 is MGHRA and CDR2 YSYEKL. The length of the CDR3 is 14 residues.

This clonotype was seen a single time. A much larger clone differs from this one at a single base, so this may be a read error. The CDR3 is CSVNTPGNTIYF. In nucleotides, the CDR3 is TGCAGTGTTAACACTCCTGGAAACACCATATATTTT. The rearrangement links TRBV20-1 to TRBJ1-3; D unclear. The germline CDR1 and CDR2 sequences are DFQATT and SNEGSKA (reference sequence). V was clipped by 7 bases and J by 2 bases, with 9 bases between them. The CDR3 runs 12 residues.

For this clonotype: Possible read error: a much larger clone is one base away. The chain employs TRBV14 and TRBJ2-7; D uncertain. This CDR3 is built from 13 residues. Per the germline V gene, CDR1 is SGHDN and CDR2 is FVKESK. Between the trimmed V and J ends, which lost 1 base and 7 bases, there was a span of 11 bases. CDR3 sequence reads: CASSQGILTEQYF. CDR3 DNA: TGTGCCAGCAGCCAAGGGATACTTACTGAGCAGTACTTC. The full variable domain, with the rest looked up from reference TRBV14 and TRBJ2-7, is EAGVTQFPSHSVIEKGQTVTLRCDPISGHDNLYWYRRVMGKEIKFLLHFVKESKQDESGMPNNRFLAERTGGTYSTLKVQPAELEDSGVYFCASSQGILTEQYFGPGTRLTVT.

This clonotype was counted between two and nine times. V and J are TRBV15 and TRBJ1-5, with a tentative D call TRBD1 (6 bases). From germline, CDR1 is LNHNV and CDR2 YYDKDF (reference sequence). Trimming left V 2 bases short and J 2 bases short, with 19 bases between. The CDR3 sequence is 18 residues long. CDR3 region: CATSRPTGTPVGNQPQHF. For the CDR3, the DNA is TGTGCCACCAGCAGACCAACCGGGACACCTGTGGGCAATCAGCCCCAGCATTTT.

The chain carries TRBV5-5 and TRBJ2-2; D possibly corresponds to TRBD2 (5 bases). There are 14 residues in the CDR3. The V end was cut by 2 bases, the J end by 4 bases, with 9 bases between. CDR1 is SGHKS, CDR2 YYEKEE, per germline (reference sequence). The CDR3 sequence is CASSFRSGTGELFF. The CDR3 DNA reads TGTGCCAGCAGCTTTCGAAGCGGCACCGGGGAGCTGTTTTTT.

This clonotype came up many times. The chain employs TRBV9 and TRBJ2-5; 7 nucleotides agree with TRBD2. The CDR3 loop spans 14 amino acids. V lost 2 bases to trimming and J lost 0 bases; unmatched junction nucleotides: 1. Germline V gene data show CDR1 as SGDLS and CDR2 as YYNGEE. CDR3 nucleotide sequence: TGTGCCAGCAGCGTGGGAGGGAACCAAGAGACCCAGTACTTC. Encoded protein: CASSVGGNQETQYF.

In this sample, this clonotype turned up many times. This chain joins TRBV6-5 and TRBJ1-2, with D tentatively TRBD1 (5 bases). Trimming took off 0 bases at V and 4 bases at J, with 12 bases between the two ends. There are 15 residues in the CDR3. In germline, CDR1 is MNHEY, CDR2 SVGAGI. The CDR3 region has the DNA TGTGCCAGCAGTTACTCGACGGGACTTCTCTATGGCTACACCTTC. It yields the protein CASSYSTGLLYGYTF.

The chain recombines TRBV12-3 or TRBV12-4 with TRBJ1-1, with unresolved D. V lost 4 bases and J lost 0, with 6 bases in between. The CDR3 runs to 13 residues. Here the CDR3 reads CASSSNVNTEAFF. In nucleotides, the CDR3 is TGTGCCAGCAGTTCCAACGTGAACACTGAAGCTTTCTTT.

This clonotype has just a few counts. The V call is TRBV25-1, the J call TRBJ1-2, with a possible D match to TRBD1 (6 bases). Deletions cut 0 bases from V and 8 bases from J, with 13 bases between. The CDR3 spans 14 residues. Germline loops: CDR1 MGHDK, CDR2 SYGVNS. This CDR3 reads CASSEYARGNGYTF. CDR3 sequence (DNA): TGTGCCAGCAGTGAATATGCGAGGGGGAACGGCTACACCTTC.

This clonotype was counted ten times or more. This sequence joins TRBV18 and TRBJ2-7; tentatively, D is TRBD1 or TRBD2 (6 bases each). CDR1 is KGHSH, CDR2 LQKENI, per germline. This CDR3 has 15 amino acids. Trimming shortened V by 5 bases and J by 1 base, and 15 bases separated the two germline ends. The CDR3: CASSSKEGGSYEQYF. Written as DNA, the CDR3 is TGTGCCAGCTCAAGCAAGGAAGGGGGGTCCTACGAGCAGTACTTC.

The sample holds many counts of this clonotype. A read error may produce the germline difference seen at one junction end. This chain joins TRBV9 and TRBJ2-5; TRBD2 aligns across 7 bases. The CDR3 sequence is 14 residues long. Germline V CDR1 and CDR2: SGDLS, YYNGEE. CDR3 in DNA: TGCGCCAGCAGTGTGGGCGGGGGTCAAGAGACCCAGTACTTC. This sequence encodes CASSVGGGQETQYF.

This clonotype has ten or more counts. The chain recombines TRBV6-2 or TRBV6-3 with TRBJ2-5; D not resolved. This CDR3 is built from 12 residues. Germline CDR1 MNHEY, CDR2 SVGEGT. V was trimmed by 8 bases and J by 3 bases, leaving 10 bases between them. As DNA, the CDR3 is TGTGCCAGCGGACGGTGGGAAGAGACCCAGTACTTC. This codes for CASGRWEETQYF.

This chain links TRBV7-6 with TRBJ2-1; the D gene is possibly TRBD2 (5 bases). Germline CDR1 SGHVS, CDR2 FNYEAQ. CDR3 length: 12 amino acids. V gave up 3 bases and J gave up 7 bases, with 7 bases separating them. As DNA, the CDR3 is TGTGCCAGCAGCTTCCTAGCAAATGAGCAGTTCTTC. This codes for CASSFLANEQFF.

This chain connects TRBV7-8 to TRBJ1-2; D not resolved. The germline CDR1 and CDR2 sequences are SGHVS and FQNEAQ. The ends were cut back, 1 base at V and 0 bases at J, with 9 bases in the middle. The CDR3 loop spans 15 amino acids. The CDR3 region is CASSLGTETNYGYTF. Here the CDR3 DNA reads TGTGCCAGCAGCTTAGGAACAGAGACTAACTATGGCTACACCTTC.

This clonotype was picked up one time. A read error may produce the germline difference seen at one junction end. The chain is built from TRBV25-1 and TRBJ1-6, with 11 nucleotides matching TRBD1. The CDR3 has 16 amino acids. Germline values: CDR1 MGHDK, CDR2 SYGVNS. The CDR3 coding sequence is TGTGCCAGCAGTGAATCCGGGACAGGGGGAAATTCACCCCCCCACTTT. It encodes CASSESGTGGNSPPHF.

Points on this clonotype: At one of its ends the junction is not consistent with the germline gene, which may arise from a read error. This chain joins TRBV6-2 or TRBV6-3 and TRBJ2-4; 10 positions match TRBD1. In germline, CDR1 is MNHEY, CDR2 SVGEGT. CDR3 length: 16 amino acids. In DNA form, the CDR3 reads TGTGCCTGCAGTTCCCGACAGGGGGCGGGCAAAAACATTCAGTACTTC. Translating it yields CACSSRQGAGKNIQYF.

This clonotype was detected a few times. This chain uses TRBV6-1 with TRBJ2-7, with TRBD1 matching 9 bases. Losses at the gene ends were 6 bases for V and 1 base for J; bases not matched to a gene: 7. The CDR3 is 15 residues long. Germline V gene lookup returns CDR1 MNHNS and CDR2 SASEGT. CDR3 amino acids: CASRIQGAISYEQYF. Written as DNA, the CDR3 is TGTGCCAGCAGAATACAGGGGGCGATATCCTACGAGCAGTACTTC.

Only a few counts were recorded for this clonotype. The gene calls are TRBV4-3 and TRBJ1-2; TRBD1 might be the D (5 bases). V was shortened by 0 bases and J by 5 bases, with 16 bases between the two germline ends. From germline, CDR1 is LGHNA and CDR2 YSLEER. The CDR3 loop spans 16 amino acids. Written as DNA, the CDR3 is TGCGCCAGCAGCCAAGAAGGATGGGGGAAGGGTTATGGCTACACCTTC. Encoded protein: CASSQEGWGKGYGYTF.

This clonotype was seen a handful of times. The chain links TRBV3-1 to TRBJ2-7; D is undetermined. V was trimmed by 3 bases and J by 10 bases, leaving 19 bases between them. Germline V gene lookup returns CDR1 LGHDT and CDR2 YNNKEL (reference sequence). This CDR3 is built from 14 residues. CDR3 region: CASSHPGRAEAQYF. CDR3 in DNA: TGTGCCAGCAGCCACCCCGGCCGGGCAGAGGCCCAGTACTTC.

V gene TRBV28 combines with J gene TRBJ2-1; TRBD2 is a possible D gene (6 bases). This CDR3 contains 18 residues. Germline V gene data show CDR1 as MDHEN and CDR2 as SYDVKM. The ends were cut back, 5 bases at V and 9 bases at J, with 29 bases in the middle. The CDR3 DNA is TGTGCCAGCAGTCGAAGTCGGGTCGGGGGTGTCCATCAGGGTGAGCAGTTCTTC. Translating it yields CASSRSRVGGVHQGEQFF.

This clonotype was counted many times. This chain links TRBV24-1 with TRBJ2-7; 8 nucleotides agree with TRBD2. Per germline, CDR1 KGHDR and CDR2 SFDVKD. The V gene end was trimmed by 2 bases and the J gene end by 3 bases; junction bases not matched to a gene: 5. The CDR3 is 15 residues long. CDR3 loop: CATSDSKRGSYEQYF. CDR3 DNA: TGTGCCACCAGTGATTCTAAGCGGGGGAGCTACGAGCAGTACTTC.

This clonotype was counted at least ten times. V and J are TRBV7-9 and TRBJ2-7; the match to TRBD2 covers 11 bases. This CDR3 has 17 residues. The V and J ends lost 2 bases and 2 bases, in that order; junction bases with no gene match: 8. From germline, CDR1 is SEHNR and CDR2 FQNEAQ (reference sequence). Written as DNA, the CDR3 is TGTGCCAGCAGCTTACCCGCTACTAGCGGGGGTACCTACGAGCAGTACTTC. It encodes CASSLPATSGGTYEQYF.

Written as DNA, the CDR3 is TGTGCCAGCAGCTTGGGGCAGTACTCCTACAATGAGCAGTTCTTC. This translates into CASSLGQYSYNEQFF. This chain joins TRBV5-6 and TRBJ2-1; D gene unclear. Trimming pared 0 bases from V and 0 bases from J, leaving 7 bases between. This CDR3 is built from 15 residues. CDR1 SGHDT and CDR2 YYEEEE come from the germline V gene.

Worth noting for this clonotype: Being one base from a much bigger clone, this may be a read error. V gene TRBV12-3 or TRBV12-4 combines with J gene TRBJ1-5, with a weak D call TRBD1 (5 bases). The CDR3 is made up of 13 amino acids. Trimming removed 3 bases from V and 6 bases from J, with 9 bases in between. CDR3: CASSFDRGQPQHF. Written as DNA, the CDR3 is TGTGCCAGCAGTTTTGATAGGGGTCAGCCCCAGCATTTT.

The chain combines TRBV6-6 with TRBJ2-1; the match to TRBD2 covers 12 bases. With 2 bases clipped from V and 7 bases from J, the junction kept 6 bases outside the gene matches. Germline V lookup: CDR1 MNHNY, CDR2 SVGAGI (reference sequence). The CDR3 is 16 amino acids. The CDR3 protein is CASSYGLAGFKNEQFF. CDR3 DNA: TGTGCCAGCAGTTACGGACTAGCGGGGTTCAAAAATGAGCAGTTCTTC.

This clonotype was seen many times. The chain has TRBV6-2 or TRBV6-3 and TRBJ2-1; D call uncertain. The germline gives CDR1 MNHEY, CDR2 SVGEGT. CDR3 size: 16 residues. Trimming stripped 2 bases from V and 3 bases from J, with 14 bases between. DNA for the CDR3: TGTGCCAGCAGTTACCGGCCCCCGGTGAGCTACAATGAGCAGTTCTTC. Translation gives CASSYRPPVSYNEQFF.

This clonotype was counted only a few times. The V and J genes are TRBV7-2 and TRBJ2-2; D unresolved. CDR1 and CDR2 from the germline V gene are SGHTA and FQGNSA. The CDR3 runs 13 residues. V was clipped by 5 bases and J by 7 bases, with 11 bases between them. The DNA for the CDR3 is TGTGCCAGCAGCGTGACCGGAATCGGGGAGCTGTTTTTT. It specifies CASSVTGIGELFF.

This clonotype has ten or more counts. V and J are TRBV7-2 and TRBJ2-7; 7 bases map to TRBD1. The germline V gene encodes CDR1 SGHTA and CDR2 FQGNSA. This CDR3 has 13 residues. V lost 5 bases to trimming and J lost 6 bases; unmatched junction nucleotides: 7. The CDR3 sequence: CASSVRQGGEQYF. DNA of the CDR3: TGTGCCAGCAGCGTCAGACAGGGTGGCGAGCAGTACTTC.

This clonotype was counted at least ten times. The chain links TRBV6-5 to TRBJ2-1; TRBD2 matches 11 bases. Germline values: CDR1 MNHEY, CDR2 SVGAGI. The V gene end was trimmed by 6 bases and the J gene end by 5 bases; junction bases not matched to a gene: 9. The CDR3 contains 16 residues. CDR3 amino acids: CASSQIAGGPHNEQFF. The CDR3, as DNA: TGTGCCAGCAGCCAAATAGCGGGGGGGCCCCACAATGAGCAGTTCTTC.

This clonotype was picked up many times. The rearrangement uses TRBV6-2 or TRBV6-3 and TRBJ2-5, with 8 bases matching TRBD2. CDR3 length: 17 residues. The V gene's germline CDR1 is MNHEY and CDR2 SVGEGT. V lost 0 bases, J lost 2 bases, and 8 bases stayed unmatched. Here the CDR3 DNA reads TGTGCCAGCAGTTACTCGATCGACAGCGGGGGACAAGAGACCCAGTACTTC. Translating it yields CASSYSIDSGGQETQYF.

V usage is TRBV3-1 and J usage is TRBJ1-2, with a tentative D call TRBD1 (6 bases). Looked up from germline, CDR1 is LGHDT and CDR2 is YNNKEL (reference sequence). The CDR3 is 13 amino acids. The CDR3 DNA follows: TGTGTCTCAGGGGACGGCGCGTTCGGTGGCTACACCTTC. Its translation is CVSGDGAFGGYTF.